The 9 T cell receptor beta chains listed next were all sequenced from one sample in a study of T cell changes during pregnancy in multiple sclerosis. Clones were read by immunoSEQ multiplex PCR, and TCRdb kept only the in-frame ones, dropping some. Altogether fewer than 150,000 clones are present, around 95% being singletons, with the ten largest covering 0.44%. The sample in question was peripheral blood, obtained after pregnancy. These TCRs come from a female donor with multiple sclerosis, enrolled in a pregnancy study.

This chain connects TRBV30 to TRBJ2-7, with a tentative D call TRBD2 (5 bases). With 1 base removed from V and 7 bases from J, the gap between germline ends came to 14 bases. The CDR3 has 13 amino acids. Germline V lookup: CDR1 GTSNPN, CDR2 SVGIG (reference sequence). CDR3 protein: CAWSGVRGMEQYF. The DNA for the CDR3 is TGTGCCTGGAGTGGGGTACGGGGAATGGAGCAGTACTTC.

The genes are TRBV5-1 and TRBJ2-3; tentative D call: TRBD2 (6 bases). Deletions cut 0 bases from V and 3 bases from J, with 11 bases between. Germline V gene data show CDR1 as SGHRS and CDR2 as YFSETQ. The CDR3 covers 15 residues. CDR3: CASSLETGVTDTQYF. CDR3 nucleotides: TGCGCCAGCAGCTTGGAAACGGGAGTAACAGATACGCAGTATTTT.

The sample holds a few counts of this clone. This chain connects TRBV4-1 to TRBJ2-1; 7 nucleotides line up with TRBD1. The CDR3 is 17 amino acids. Germline CDR1 reads MGHRA; CDR2 reads YSYEKL. Trimming cost V 0 bases and J 12 bases; bases outside gene matches: 17. CDR3 region: CASSQERWDRRREGQFF. CDR3 bases: TGCGCCAGCAGCCAAGAAAGATGGGACAGAAGGCGAGAGGGGCAGTTCTTC.

The gene calls are TRBV9 and TRBJ1-1; perhaps TRBD1 as D (5 bases). The CDR3 is 14 residues long. V lost 7 bases and J lost 0, with 13 bases in between. Germline-derived CDR1 and CDR2 are SGDLS and YYNGEE. This CDR3 is CASFPGPMNTEAFF. CDR3 bases: TGTGCCAGCTTCCCAGGGCCGATGAACACTGAAGCTTTCTTT.

The sample holds one count of this clone. The V gene is TRBV28, the J gene TRBJ1-1, with 8 bases identical to TRBD1. Germline assignment: CDR1 MDHEN and CDR2 SYDVKM. V was clipped by 2 bases and J by 0 bases; unmatched bases: 14. This CDR3 contains 19 residues. CDR3 coding DNA: TGTGCCAGCAGTTTAGTGCCTCAGGGGGCTGGTGGTATGAACACTGAAGCTTTCTTT. Its protein is CASSLVPQGAGGMNTEAFF.

This chain joins TRBV7-9 and TRBJ2-7, with D possibly TRBD2 on 6 matching bases. Germline assignment: CDR1 SEHNR and CDR2 FQNEAQ (reference sequence). This CDR3 spans 15 amino acids. V lost 5 bases and J 4 bases, leaving 18 bases between the germline ends. Here the CDR3 reads CASSPPLAKIYEQYF. The CDR3 nucleotides read TGTGCCAGCAGCCCACCCCTAGCGAAGATATACGAGCAGTACTTC.

The chain uses TRBV28 and TRBJ1-1; perhaps TRBD1 as D (6 bases). The CDR3 contains 16 residues. Germline V CDR1 and CDR2: MDHEN, SYDVKM. Trimming pared 6 bases from V and 1 base from J, leaving 18 bases between. The CDR3, as DNA: TGTGCCAGCAGGGACAGAGAAGGTGGATGGAACACTGAAGCTTTCTTT. This encodes CASRDREGGWNTEAFF.

V usage is TRBV4-1 and J usage is TRBJ2-1; 10 nucleotides line up with TRBD2. Germline CDR1 reads MGHRA; CDR2 reads YSYEKL. V was pared by 3 bases and J by 6 bases, with 8 bases of the junction left unmatched. The CDR3 runs to 16 residues. CDR3 region: CASSQIAGGPGNEQFF. In DNA, the CDR3 is TGCGCCAGCAGCCAGATAGCGGGAGGTCCAGGCAATGAGCAGTTCTTC.

This chain connects TRBV5-1 to TRBJ2-7; TRBD2 matches 9 bases. CDR1 is SGHRS, CDR2 YFSETQ, per germline. The CDR3 spans 15 residues. V gave up 0 bases and J gave up 5 bases; unmatched junction bases: 6. The chain's CDR3 is CASSLGLAGPDEQYF. Written as DNA, the CDR3 is TGCGCCAGCAGCTTGGGGCTAGCGGGGCCAGACGAGCAGTACTTC. Supplemented by reference TRBV5-1 and TRBJ2-7, the full variable domain reads KAGVTQTPRYLIKTRGQQVTLSCSPISGHRSVSWYQQTPGQGLQFLFEYFSETQRNKGNFPGRFSGRQFSNSRSEMNVSTLELGDSALYLCASSLGLAGPDEQYFGPGTRLTVT.